The clone carrying this T cell receptor (beta chain) was detected a few times. Antigen unknown. The record originates from a study of T-cell memory formation after mild COVID-19. Study-wide results and caveats: Balance between CD4 and CD8 was seen in clones contracting day 15 to 85, and a CD4+ lean was seen in later expanders.

The V gene's germline CDR1 is SGHRS and CDR2 YFSETQ. The CDR3 contains 14 residues. V lost 3 bases and J 1 base, leaving 10 bases between the germline ends. TCRdb independently ran MiXCR on the 5' RACE reads; one entry per CDR3 protein. The repertoire has approximately 580,000 distinct CDR3 sequences, roughly 22% of them found once; the top ten carry around 12%. The sequencing input was PBMCs or a T cell subset sorted from them (not recorded which). This chain connects TRBV5-1 to TRBJ1-2; D is ambiguous. This sequence originates from an adult woman who had mild COVID-19 (a few samples of this study predate the infection). Cell type and time point are not known. CDR3 loop: CASSSGRGNYGYTF. DNA for the CDR3: TGCGCCAGCAGCTCCGGTCGGGGTAACTATGGCTACACCTTC.